The rows below give T cell receptor beta chains drawn from one sample of a study of T cell repertoires in cytomegalovirus infection. TCRdb called the reads again in MiXCR, with one record for every CDR3 protein. The repertoire consists of around 290,000 distinct CDR3 sequences, with roughly 26% occurring once and the leading ten covering around 14%. Sequenced: PBMCs. The receptors were sampled from a human donor in good health (CMV status not recorded). Some clones in this sample may be carry-over from other donors' samples. Both conserved end residues are part of each CDR3.

v_call,cdr3_aa
TRBV7-2,CASRGGVEQYF
TRBV4-1,CASSQVELAGDTQYF
TRBV29-1,CSVDGPSANEQFF
TRBV6-6,CASSYTAGATTEAFF
TRBV29-1,CSAHNNEQFF
TRBV7-9,CASSLRTPGGDTQYF
TRBV10-3,CAISESYGGDTEAFF
TRBV7-2,CASSSSGLTYNKQFF
TRBV6-6,CASSYPRSVNTEAFF
TRBV7-2,CASSSGTVQETQYF
TRBV5-5,CASSLGGTSGAETQYF
TRBV7-3,CASSLGQGARNEQFF